A single sample is the source of the 8 T cell receptor beta chains below, sequenced in a study of shared clonotypes between healthy human individuals. TCRdb's copy holds only in-frame clones and misses some; the assay was immunoSEQ multiplex PCR. The repertoire consists of more than 2,000,000 clones, with around nine tenths occurring once and the leading ten covering roughly 0.15%. Material: naive CD4+ T cells sorted from blood. As to subset: CD45RA+ positively selected. The receptors here all came from a man younger than 35 in good health.

This CDR3 is CASSTPGEWDEQYF. The CDR3 bases are TGTGCCAGTAGTACACCGGGAGAATGGGACGAGCAGTACTTC. V usage is TRBV19 and J usage is TRBJ2-7; tentative D call: TRBD2 (6 bases). Trimming stripped 4 bases from V and 5 bases from J, with 15 bases between. The CDR3 consists of 14 residues. The germline V gene has CDR1 LNHDA and CDR2 SQIVND (reference sequence). Filled out from reference TRBV19 and TRBJ2-7, the complete variable domain reads DGGITQSPKYLFRKEGQNVTLSCEQNLNHDAMYWYRQDPGQGLRLIYYSQIVNDFQKGDIAEGYSVSREKKESFPLTVTSAQKNPTAFYLCASSTPGEWDEQYFGPGTRLTVT.

This clone has a handful of counts. The rearrangement links TRBV12-2 to TRBJ1-1. TRBV12-2 corresponds to a pseudogene. CDR3 length: 14 residues. The CDR3 loop is CASRLLQEVTEAFF. The CDR3 DNA sequence: TGTGCAAGTCGCTTACTCCAGGAGGTCACTGAAGCTTTCTTT.

The chain couples TRBV18 to TRBJ2-7; TRBD1 matches 10 bases. Germline V gene data show CDR1 as KGHSH and CDR2 as LQKENI. J gave up 6 bases and V 3 bases, and 2 bases lay outside the gene matches. This CDR3 comprises 13 residues. CDR3 amino acids: CASSPTGGFEQYF. In DNA, the CDR3 is TGTGCCAGCTCACCGACAGGGGGCTTCGAGCAGTACTTC.

The J gene is TRBJ2-7, the V gene TRBV19; D possibly matches TRBD1 or TRBD2 (5 bases each). The germline V and J ends were trimmed by 3 bases and 2 bases, with 14 bases remaining between them. The CDR3 loop spans 15 amino acids. Germline V gene sequence: CDR1 LNHDA, CDR2 SQIVND (reference sequence). The CDR3 sequence: CASSIDRGRTYEQYF. CDR3 DNA sequence: TGTGCCAGTAGTATTGACCGGGGACGGACCTACGAGCAGTACTTC.

About this clone itself: The sample contains more than one DNA sequence encoding this CDR3. The chain is built from TRBV18 and TRBJ2-5; perhaps TRBD2 as D (6 bases). Trimming took off 0 bases at V and 5 bases at J, with 7 bases between the two ends. The CDR3 loop spans 13 amino acids. The germline gives CDR1 KGHSH, CDR2 LQKENI. The CDR3 region has the DNA TGTGCCAGCTCACCACCTGGAGGGGAGACCCAGTACTTC. Translated, it gives CASSPPGGETQYF. Variable domain in full (rest from reference TRBV18 and TRBJ2-5): NAGVMQNPRHLVRRRGQEARLRCSPMKGHSHVYWYRQLPEEGLKFMVYLQKENIIDESGMPKERFSAEFPKEGPSILRIQQVVRGDSAAYFCASSPPGGETQYFGPGTRLLVL.

The rearrangement uses TRBV27 and TRBJ1-6, with D unresolved. This CDR3 contains 15 residues. Germline V gives CDR1 MNHEY, CDR2 SMNVEV (reference sequence). The ends were cut back, 5 bases at V and 7 bases at J, with 15 bases in the middle. The CDR3 bases are TGTGCCAGCAGTCCTAGACGGATCTCAAATTCACCCCTCCACTTT. The encoded protein is CASSPRRISNSPLHF.

The gene calls are TRBV2 and TRBJ2-2; D could derive from TRBD1 or TRBD2 (5 bases each). CDR3 length: 13 residues. Trimming shortened V by 7 bases and J by 5 bases, and 11 bases separated the two germline ends. CDR1 and CDR2 from the germline V gene are SNHLY and FYNNEI. The CDR3 bases are TGTGCCAGCAATTGGGACCTAACCGGGGAGCTGTTTTTT. Protein: CASNWDLTGELFF.

This clone was observed once. The rearrangement uses TRBV11-2 and TRBJ2-3; 10 bases line up with TRBD2. CDR1 is SGHAT, CDR2 FQNNGV, per germline. With V trimmed by 1 base and J by 3 bases, 4 bases remained unmatched. The CDR3 consists of 16 residues. CDR3 sequence: CASSLGISGRTDTQYF. The CDR3 coding sequence is TGTGCCAGCAGCTTAGGCATTAGCGGGAGGACAGATACGCAGTATTTT.